Listed here are 3 T cell receptor beta chains from one sample, sequenced in a study of blood T cell repertoires in COVID-19. Profiling relied on immunoSEQ multiplex PCR, and the TCRdb table lists in-frame clones only, not all of them. The table has just over 650,000 clones, 80% to 90% seen once. The sample was peripheral blood. The receptors were sampled from a woman under 30 with acute or convalescent COVID-19.

The chain employs TRBV18 and TRBJ2-2; 10 bases are a match to TRBD1. The CDR3 spans 15 residues. V shed 3 bases and J 6 bases; nucleotides not matched to a gene: 4. Germline-derived CDR1 and CDR2 are KGHSH and LQKENI. The CDR3 loop is CASSPDRGQAGELFF. CDR3 nucleotide sequence: TGTGCCAGCTCACCCGACAGGGGGCAAGCCGGGGAGCTGTTTTTT.

V and J are TRBV30 and TRBJ1-2; D remains ambiguous. CDR1 is GTSNPN and CDR2 is SVGIG in the germline V gene (reference sequence). Trimming removed 1 base at V and 5 bases at J, with 8 bases between. This CDR3 contains 12 residues. The CDR3 DNA sequence: TGTGCCTGGAGTGGGGAGGATTATGGCTACACCTTC. It is translated as CAWSGEDYGYTF.

The V gene is TRBV30, the J gene TRBJ1-2, with a tentative D call TRBD1 (5 bases). The ends were cut back, 2 bases at V and 8 bases at J, with 15 bases in the middle. The germline gives CDR1 GTSNPN, CDR2 SVGIG (reference sequence). The CDR3 sequence is 13 residues long. CDR3 protein: CAWSRREVRGYTF. In DNA form, the CDR3 reads TGTGCCTGGAGTCGCAGGGAGGTAAGGGGCTACACCTTC.